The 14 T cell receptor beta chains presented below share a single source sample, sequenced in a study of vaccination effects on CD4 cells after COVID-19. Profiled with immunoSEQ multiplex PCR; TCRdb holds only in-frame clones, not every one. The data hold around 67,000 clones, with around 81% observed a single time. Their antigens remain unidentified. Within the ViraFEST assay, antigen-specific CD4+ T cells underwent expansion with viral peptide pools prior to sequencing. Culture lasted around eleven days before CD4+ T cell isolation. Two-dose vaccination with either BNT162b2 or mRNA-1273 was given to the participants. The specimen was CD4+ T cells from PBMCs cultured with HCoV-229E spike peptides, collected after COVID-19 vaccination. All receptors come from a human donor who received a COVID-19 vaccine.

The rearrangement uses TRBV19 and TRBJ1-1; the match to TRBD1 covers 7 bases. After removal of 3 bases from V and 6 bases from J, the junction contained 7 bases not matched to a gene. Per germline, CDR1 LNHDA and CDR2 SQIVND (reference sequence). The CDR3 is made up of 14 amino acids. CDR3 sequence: CASSMGQGDAEAFF. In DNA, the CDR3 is TGTGCCAGTAGTATGGGTCAGGGGGATGCTGAAGCTTTCTTT.

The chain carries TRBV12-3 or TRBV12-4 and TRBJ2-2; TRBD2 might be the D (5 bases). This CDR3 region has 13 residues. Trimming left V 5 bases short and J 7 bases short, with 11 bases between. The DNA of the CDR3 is TGTGCCAGCAGTCATAAGGCGGGCGGGGAGCTGTTTTTT. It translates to CASSHKAGGELFF.

The CDR3 region is CASSEEGRSNTEAFF. The DNA for the CDR3 is TGTGCCAGCAGCGAGGAGGGGCGGTCGAACACTGAAGCTTTCTTT. This chain uses TRBV9 with TRBJ1-1, with TRBD1 as a possible D gene (5 bases). Germline-derived CDR1 and CDR2 are SGDLS and YYNGEE. This CDR3 contains 15 residues. The V gene lost 3 bases and the J gene lost 1 base, with 13 bases spanning the gap.

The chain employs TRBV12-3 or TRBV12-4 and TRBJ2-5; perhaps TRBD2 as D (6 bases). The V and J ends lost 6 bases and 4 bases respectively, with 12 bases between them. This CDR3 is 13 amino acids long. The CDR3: CASSRGTGETQYF. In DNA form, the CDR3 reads TGTGCCAGCAGCCGGGGGACGGGAGAGACCCAGTACTTC.

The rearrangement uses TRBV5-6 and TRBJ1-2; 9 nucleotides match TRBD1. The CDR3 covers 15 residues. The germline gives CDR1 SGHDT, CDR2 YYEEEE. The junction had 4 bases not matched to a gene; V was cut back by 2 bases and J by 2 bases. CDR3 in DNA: TGTGCCAGCAGCTTTATTGGGACAGGGAACTATGGCTACACCTTC. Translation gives CASSFIGTGNYGYTF.

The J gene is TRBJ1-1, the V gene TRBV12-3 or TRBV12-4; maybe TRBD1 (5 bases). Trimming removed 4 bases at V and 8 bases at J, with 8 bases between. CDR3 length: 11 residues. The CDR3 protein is CASSSHREAFF. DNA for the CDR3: TGTGCCAGCAGTTCCCACAGGGAAGCTTTCTTT.

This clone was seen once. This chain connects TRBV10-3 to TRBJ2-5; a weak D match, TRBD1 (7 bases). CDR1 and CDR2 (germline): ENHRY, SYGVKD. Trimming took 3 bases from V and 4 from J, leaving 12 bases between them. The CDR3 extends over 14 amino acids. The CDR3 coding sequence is TGTGCCATCAGTGAAGGCAGGGGGGTAGAGACCCAGTACTTC. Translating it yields CAISEGRGVETQYF.

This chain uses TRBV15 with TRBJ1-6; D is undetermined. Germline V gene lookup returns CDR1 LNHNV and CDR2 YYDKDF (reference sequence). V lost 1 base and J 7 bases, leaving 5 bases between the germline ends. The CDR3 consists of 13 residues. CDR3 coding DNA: TGTGCCACCAGCAGAGCATCAAATTCACCCCTCCACTTT. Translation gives CATSRASNSPLHF.

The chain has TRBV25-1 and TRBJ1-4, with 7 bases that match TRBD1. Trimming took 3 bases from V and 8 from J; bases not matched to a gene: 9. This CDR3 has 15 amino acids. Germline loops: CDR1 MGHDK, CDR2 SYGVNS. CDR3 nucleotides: TGTGCCAGCAGTGACCCGGACAGGCGGCGGGAAAAACTGTTTTTT. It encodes CASSDPDRRREKLFF.

The CDR3 sequence: CASSPDGGRETQYF. CDR3 DNA: TGTGCCAGCTCACCAGACGGGGGGCGAGAGACCCAGTACTTC. This chain connects TRBV18 to TRBJ2-5; the D gene is possibly TRBD2 (7 bases). From germline, CDR1 is KGHSH and CDR2 LQKENI. The CDR3 consists of 14 residues. V was trimmed by 2 bases and J by 4 bases, leaving 11 bases between them.

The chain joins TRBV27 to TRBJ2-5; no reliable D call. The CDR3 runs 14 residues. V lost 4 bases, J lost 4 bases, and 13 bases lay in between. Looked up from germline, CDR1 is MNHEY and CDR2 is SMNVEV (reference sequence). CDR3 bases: TGTGCCAGCAGTTCGGTCAGTCGTCCAGAGACCCAGTACTTC. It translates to CASSSVSRPETQYF.

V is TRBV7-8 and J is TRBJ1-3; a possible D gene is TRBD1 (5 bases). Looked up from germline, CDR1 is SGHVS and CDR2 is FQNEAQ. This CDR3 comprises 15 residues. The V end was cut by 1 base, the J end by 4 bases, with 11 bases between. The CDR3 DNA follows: TGTGCCAGCAGCTTAGGTCAGGGCAGCGGAAACACCATATATTTT. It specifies CASSLGQGSGNTIYF.

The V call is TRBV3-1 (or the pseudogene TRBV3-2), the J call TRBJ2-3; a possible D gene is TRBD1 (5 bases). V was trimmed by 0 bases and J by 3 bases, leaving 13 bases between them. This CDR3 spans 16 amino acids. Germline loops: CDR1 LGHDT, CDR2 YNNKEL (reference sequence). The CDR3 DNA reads TGTGCCAGCAGCCAAGATTGGGGCAGGGTAACAGATACGCAGTATTTT. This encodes CASSQDWGRVTDTQYF.

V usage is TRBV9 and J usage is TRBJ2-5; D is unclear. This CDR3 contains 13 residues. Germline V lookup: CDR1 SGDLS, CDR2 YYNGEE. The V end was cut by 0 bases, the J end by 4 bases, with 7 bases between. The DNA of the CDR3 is TGTGCCAGCAGCGTAGGATCCCTAGAGACCCAGTACTTC. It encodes CASSVGSLETQYF. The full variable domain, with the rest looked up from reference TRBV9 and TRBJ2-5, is DSGVTQTPKHLITATGQRVTLRCSPRSGDLSVYWYQQSLDQGLQFLIQYYNGEERAKGNILERFSAQQFPDLHSELNLSSLELGDSALYFCASSVGSLETQYFGPGTRLLVL.